The sequence of this TCR beta chain was determined in a study of shared clonotypes between healthy human individuals. Study-wide background: The donors, a couple of women and a few men, were aged 18 to 49.

A remark on this clone: Other DNA sequences in the same sample also yield this CDR3.

Repertoires were generated with immunoSEQ multiplex PCR, while TCRdb's copy carries only in-frame clones and drops some. The table records about half a million clones, around 79% of them present only once. V lost 0 bases, J lost 2 bases, and 6 bases lay in between. The CDR3 sequence is 15 residues long. CDR1 and CDR2 from the germline V gene are SGDLS and YYNGEE. The clonotype was recovered from a woman aged 40 to 55 in good health. Some clones in this sample may be carry-over from other donors' samples. This rearrangement joins TRBV9 to TRBJ2-6, with D maybe TRBD2 (5 bases). The sample was PBMCs. This CDR3 is CASSVGGTGANVLTF. The CDR3 coding sequence is TGTGCCAGCAGCGTAGGAGGGACTGGGGCCAACGTCCTGACTTTC.